One and the same sample provided the 2 T cell receptor beta chains below, sequenced in a study of OX40 agonist ivuxolimab in advanced cancers. Using immunoSEQ multiplex PCR, the repertoire was profiled, and TCRdb retains in-frame clones only, with some absent. The table shows tens of thousands of clones, with 75% to 95% occurring only once. The sample in question was CD4+ or CD8+ T cells sorted from blood, obtained in a trial of the OX40 agonist ivuxolimab. The receptors come from an adult with an advanced solid tumor such as melanoma, head and neck, liver or kidney cancer.

The CDR3 here is CASSPSGHSYEQYF. The CDR3 DNA sequence: TGTGCCAGCAGCCCTAGCGGGCACTCCTACGAGCAGTACTTC. The rearrangement uses TRBV7-3 and TRBJ2-7; the match to TRBD2 covers 8 bases. Germline lookup yields CDR1 SGHTA and CDR2 FQGTGA. The CDR3 runs 14 residues. Trimming took 5 bases from V and 0 from J; bases not matched to a gene: 3.

This clone has a handful of counts. The CDR3 protein is CASSQGTGSGGGGYTF. In DNA form, the CDR3 reads TGTGCCAGCAGCCAAGGGACAGGGAGTGGAGGGGGTGGCTACACCTTC. The chain is built from TRBV5-4 and TRBJ1-2; 9 bases match TRBD1. The CDR3 length is 16 residues. The germline V gene encodes CDR1 SGHNT and CDR2 YYREEE (reference sequence). The V segment lost 4 bases and the J segment 7 bases; nucleotides outside the gene matches: 14. The complete variable domain, with remaining parts taken from reference TRBV5-4 and TRBJ1-2, reads ETGVTQSPTHLIKTRGQQVTLRCSSQSGHNTVSWYQQALGQGPQFIFQYYREEENGRGNFPPRFSGLQFPNYSSELNVNALELDDSALYLCASSQGTGSGGGGYTFGSGTRLTVV.